These 24 T cell receptor beta chains came from one sample sequenced in a study of graft-versus-host responses after intestinal transplantation. Clones were read by immunoSEQ multiplex PCR, and TCRdb kept only the in-frame ones, dropping some. The table has tens of thousands of clones, 80% to 95% seen once; the top ten hold roughly 0.64%. The specimen was PBMCs, collected 98 days after intestinal transplantation. The receptors here all came from a human patient who received an intestinal transplant, so some T cells may come from the graft donor.

The CDR3: CASSLGLAGAYEQYF. The CDR3 DNA follows: TGTGCCAGCTCACTTGGACTAGCGGGGGCCTACGAGCAGTACTTC. The chain is built from TRBV18 and TRBJ2-7, with TRBD2 matching over 13 bases. V shed 4 bases and J 2 bases; nucleotides not matched to a gene: 2. The CDR3 consists of 15 residues. Germline CDR1 is KGHSH and CDR2 is LQKENI.

The V and J genes are TRBV28 and TRBJ2-7, with 8 bases identical to TRBD1. The V segment lost 5 bases and the J segment 4 bases; nucleotides outside the gene matches: 10. CDR3 size: 15 residues. Germline V gene lookup returns CDR1 MDHEN and CDR2 SYDVKM. The CDR3 DNA follows: TGTGCCAGCAGTGGGGACAGGAATCCTCTGTACGAGCAGTACTTC. Its protein is CASSGDRNPLYEQYF.

The rearrangement links TRBV6-1 to TRBJ2-5; D ambiguous. CDR1 is MNHNS and CDR2 is SASEGT in the germline V gene. V gave up 1 base and J gave up 6 bases, with 12 bases separating them. This CDR3 is built from 14 residues. CDR3 in amino acids: CASSEEQTMKTQYF. The CDR3 nucleotides are TGTGCCAGCAGTGAAGAACAGACGATGAAGACCCAGTACTTC.

The rearrangement links TRBV19 to TRBJ1-1, with D possibly matching TRBD1 (6 bases). The CDR3 is 12 residues long. Germline values: CDR1 LNHDA, CDR2 SQIVND (reference sequence). Deletions cut 2 bases from V and 8 bases from J, with 9 bases between. The DNA of the CDR3 is TGTGCCAGTAGTATAAGGAGGGGGGAAGCTTTCTTT. This encodes CASSIRRGEAFF.

The chain uses TRBV4-1 and TRBJ1-1; D ambiguous. CDR3 length: 14 residues. Deletions cut 2 bases from V and 1 base from J, with 8 bases between. Germline CDR1 MGHRA, CDR2 YSYEKL. For the CDR3, the DNA is TGCGCCAGCAGCCAAAAGGAATCGAACACTGAAGCTTTCTTT. Its protein is CASSQKESNTEAFF.

The genes are TRBV19 and TRBJ1-1; 9 bases match TRBD1. V lost 1 base, J lost 3 bases, and 6 bases stayed unmatched. The CDR3 is 16 residues long. CDR1 is LNHDA, CDR2 SQIVND, per germline (reference sequence). CDR3 bases: TGTGCCAGTAGTATAGCCGGGACAGGGAGGGACACTGAAGCTTTCTTT. It specifies CASSIAGTGRDTEAFF.

The rearrangement uses TRBV10-3 and TRBJ1-5, with a weak D call TRBD1 (5 bases). V lost 10 bases and J lost 5, with 9 bases in between. Germline V gene data show CDR1 as ENHRY and CDR2 as SYGVKD. The CDR3 is 11 amino acids. CDR3 in DNA: TGTGCCACCGGGACTTATCAGCCCCAGCATTTT. Its protein product is CATGTYQPQHF.

The CDR3 loop reads CASGRTRGTNNEQFF. DNA of the CDR3: TGCGCCAGCGGAAGGACTAGGGGGACAAACAATGAGCAGTTCTTC. The V call is TRBV10-2, the J call TRBJ2-1; a weak D match, TRBD2 (7 bases). CDR3 length equals 15 residues. Germline lookup yields CDR1 WSHSY and CDR2 SAAADI. V lost 8 bases, J lost 5 bases, and 19 bases lay in between.

This chain connects TRBV7-3 to TRBJ2-1; 8 bases agree with TRBD2. The J segment lost 3 bases and the V segment lost 5 bases, leaving 6 bases of the junction unmatched. In germline, CDR1 is SGHTA, CDR2 FQGTGA. CDR3 length: 15 residues. CDR3: CASSPALAGYNEQFF. The CDR3, as DNA: TGTGCCAGCAGCCCAGCCCTAGCGGGCTACAATGAGCAGTTCTTC.

Only a few counts were recorded for this clone. The genes are TRBV6-1 and TRBJ2-6, with D hard to call. Germline V gene sequence: CDR1 MNHNS, CDR2 SASEGT. Deletions cut 2 bases from V and 0 bases from J, with 2 bases between. The CDR3 totals 14 residues. In DNA, the CDR3 is TGTGCCAGCAGTGAACACTCTGGGGCCAACGTCCTGACTTTC. Translating gives CASSEHSGANVLTF.

V is TRBV19 and J is TRBJ2-6, with 7 bases lining up with TRBD1. The germline CDR1 and CDR2 sequences are LNHDA and SQIVND (reference sequence). The CDR3 is 14 residues long. The J segment lost 2 bases and the V segment lost 7 bases, leaving 2 bases of the junction unmatched. The CDR3 region is CASIDRAGANVLTF. The CDR3 nucleotides read TGTGCCAGTATCGACAGGGCTGGGGCCAACGTCCTGACTTTC.

CDR3 in amino acids: CASSYSAGGGGYTF. CDR3 DNA sequence: TGTGCCAGCAGTTACTCGGCAGGGGGAGGAGGCTACACCTTC. The rearrangement joins TRBV6-5 to TRBJ1-2; 7 bases align to TRBD1. V lost 0 bases, J lost 8 bases, and 6 bases stayed unmatched. The CDR3 covers 14 residues. Looked up from germline, CDR1 is MNHEY and CDR2 is SVGAGI.

V gene TRBV6-1 combines with J gene TRBJ2-3, with a weak D call TRBD2 (6 bases). Trimming removed 7 bases from V and 5 bases from J, with 19 bases in between. The CDR3 contains 15 residues. CDR1 is MNHNS, CDR2 SASEGT, per germline. The CDR3 region is CASIEGGGEIDTQYF. CDR3 DNA sequence: TGTGCCAGCATCGAAGGTGGCGGGGAGATAGATACGCAGTATTTT.

J is TRBJ2-1 and V is TRBV7-8; D perhaps matches TRBD1 (6 bases). The V and J ends lost 5 bases and 3 bases respectively, with 14 bases between them. Germline V gene sequence: CDR1 SGHVS, CDR2 FQNEAQ. The CDR3 sequence is 15 residues long. In DNA, the CDR3 is TGTGCCAGCAGCGTATGGACAGCCCACTACAATGAGCAGTTCTTC. This codes for CASSVWTAHYNEQFF.

V gene TRBV6-5 combines with J gene TRBJ2-2, with 7 bases fitting TRBD1. CDR1 MNHEY and CDR2 SVGAGI come from the germline V gene. J lost 6 bases, V lost 10 bases, and 2 bases had no gene match. The CDR3 spans 11 residues. The CDR3 DNA is TGTGCCACCCAGGGGGCCGGGGAGCTGTTTTTT. As protein: CATQGAGELFF.

This sequence joins TRBV6-1 and TRBJ2-1; perhaps TRBD1 as D (6 bases). The CDR3 has 12 amino acids. CDR1 is MNHNS and CDR2 is SASEGT in the germline V gene. V lost 5 bases to trimming and J lost 9 bases, with 11 bases between them. The CDR3 here is CASSPQGCEQFF. CDR3 DNA: TGTGCCAGCAGTCCACAGGGATGTGAGCAGTTCTTC.

The CDR3 loop is CASSEGMNTEAFF. CDR3 coding DNA: TGTGCCAGCAGTGAAGGAATGAACACTGAAGCTTTCTTT. This chain links TRBV2 with TRBJ1-1; D remains unclear. This CDR3 comprises 13 residues. The V gene's germline CDR1 is SNHLY and CDR2 FYNNEI. With 1 base removed from V and 0 bases from J, the gap between germline ends came to 3 bases.

The chain is built from TRBV5-1 and TRBJ2-3; D ambiguous. CDR1 SGHRS and CDR2 YFSETQ come from the germline V gene. The germline V and J ends were trimmed by 5 bases and 2 bases, with 6 bases remaining between them. CDR3 length: 12 residues. The CDR3 region has the DNA TGCGCCAGCAGTTTTACCACAGATACGCAGTATTTT. As protein: CASSFTTDTQYF.

The chain uses TRBV19 and TRBJ2-1; no reliable D call. This CDR3 contains 12 residues. Per the germline V gene, CDR1 is LNHDA and CDR2 is SQIVND (reference sequence). The ends were cut back, 9 bases at V and 8 bases at J, with 14 bases in the middle. In nucleotides, the CDR3 is TGTGCCAGCCATGCTTTGGGCGATGAGCAGTTCTTC. Amino acid sequence: CASHALGDEQFF.

V is TRBV2 and J is TRBJ1-1; D uncertain. The CDR3 extends over 16 amino acids. Trimming cost V 3 bases and J 1 base, with 15 bases left between them. Germline CDR1 is SNHLY and CDR2 is FYNNEI. CDR3 in DNA: TGTGCCAGCAGTGACGCTTACGGGGTGAGGAACACTGAAGCTTTCTTT. It encodes CASSDAYGVRNTEAFF.

This clone was recorded once. The rearrangement uses TRBV28 and TRBJ1-5, with D possibly TRBD1 on 5 matching bases. CDR1 is MDHEN and CDR2 is SYDVKM in the germline V gene. Trimming stripped 3 bases from V and 0 bases from J, with 18 bases between. CDR3 length equals 18 residues. CDR3 sequence: CASSFYPRDGDSNQPQHF. The CDR3 DNA is TGTGCCAGCAGTTTCTACCCCCGGGACGGCGATAGCAATCAGCCCCAGCATTTT. Full variable domain (outside the CDR3, taken from reference TRBV28 and TRBJ1-5): DVKVTQSSRYLVKRTGEKVFLECVQDMDHENMFWYRQDPGLGLRLIYFSYDVKMKEKGDIPEGYSVSREKKERFSLILESASTNQTSMYLCASSFYPRDGDSNQPQHFGDGTRLSIL.

The V and J genes are TRBV6-6 and TRBJ1-1; TRBD1 might be the D (5 bases). V lost 4 bases and J lost 3, with 9 bases in between. Germline CDR1 MNHNY, CDR2 SVGAGI (reference sequence). The CDR3 totals 13 residues. The CDR3 reads CASSSTGYTEAFF. DNA of the CDR3: TGTGCCAGCAGTTCTACAGGCTACACTGAAGCTTTCTTT.

The chain links TRBV6-5 to TRBJ2-2; no firm D call. Trimming took 6 bases from V and 5 from J, leaving 10 bases between them. The CDR3 contains 13 residues. The germline gives CDR1 MNHEY, CDR2 SVGAGI. The CDR3 reads CASRQLGTGELFF. CDR3 sequence (DNA): TGTGCCAGCAGGCAATTGGGTACCGGGGAGCTGTTTTTT.

Concerning this clone: One end of the junction does not line up with germline, which may come from a read error. The rearrangement uses TRBV6-5 and TRBJ1-4; D not certain. CDR3 length equals 15 residues. CDR1 is MNHEY, CDR2 SVGAGI, per germline. The CDR3 loop reads CASSYSRTTSEKLFF. The CDR3 bases are TGTGCCAGCAGTTACTCGAGGACTACTAGTGAAAAACTGTTTTTT.